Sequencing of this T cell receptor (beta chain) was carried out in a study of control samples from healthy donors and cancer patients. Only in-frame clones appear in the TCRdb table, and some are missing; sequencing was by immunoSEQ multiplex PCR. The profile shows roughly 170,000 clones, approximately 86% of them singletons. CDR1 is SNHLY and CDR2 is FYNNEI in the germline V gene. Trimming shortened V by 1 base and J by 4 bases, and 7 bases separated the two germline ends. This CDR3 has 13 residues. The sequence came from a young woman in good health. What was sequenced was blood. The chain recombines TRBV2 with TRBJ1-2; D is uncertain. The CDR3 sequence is CASSEEVTYGYTF. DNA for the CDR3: TGTGCCAGCAGTGAAGAGGTTACCTATGGCTACACCTTC. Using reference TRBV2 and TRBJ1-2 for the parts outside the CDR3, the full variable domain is EPEVTQTPSHQVTQMGQEVILRCVPISNHLYFYWYRQILGQKVEFLVSFYNNEISEKSEIFDDQFSVERPDGSNFTLKIRSTKLEDSAMYFCASSEEVTYGYTFGSGTRLTVV.